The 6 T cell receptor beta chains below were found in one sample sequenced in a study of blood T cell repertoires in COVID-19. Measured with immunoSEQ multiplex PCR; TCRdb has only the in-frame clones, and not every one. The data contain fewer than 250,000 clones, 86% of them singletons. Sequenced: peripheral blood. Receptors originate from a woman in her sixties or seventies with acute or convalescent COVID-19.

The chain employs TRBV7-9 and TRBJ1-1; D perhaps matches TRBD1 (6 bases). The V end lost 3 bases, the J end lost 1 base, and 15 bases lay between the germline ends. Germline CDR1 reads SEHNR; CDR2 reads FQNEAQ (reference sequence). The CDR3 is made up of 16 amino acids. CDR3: CASSFRRQVKNTEAFF. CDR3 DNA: TGTGCCAGCAGCTTCCGTAGACAGGTGAAGAACACTGAAGCTTTCTTT.

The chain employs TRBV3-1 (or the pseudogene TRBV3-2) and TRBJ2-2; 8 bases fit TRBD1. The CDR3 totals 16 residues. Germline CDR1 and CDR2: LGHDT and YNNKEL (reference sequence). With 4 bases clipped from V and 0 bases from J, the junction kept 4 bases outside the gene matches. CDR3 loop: CASSPYRGTNTGELFF. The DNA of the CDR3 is TGTGCCAGCAGCCCTTACAGGGGGACGAACACCGGGGAGCTGTTTTTT.

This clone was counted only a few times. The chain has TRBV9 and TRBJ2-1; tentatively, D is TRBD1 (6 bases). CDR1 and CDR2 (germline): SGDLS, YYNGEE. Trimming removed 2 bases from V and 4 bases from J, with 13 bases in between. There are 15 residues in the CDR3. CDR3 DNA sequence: TGTGCCAGCAGCGTTTGGGACACCCCGTACAATGAGCAGTTCTTC. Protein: CASSVWDTPYNEQFF.

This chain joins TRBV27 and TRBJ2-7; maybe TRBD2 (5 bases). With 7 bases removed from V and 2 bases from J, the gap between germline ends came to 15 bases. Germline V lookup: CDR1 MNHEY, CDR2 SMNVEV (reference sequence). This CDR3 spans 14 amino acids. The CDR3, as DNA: TGTGCCAGCAAGGGTGGAGGAGCGACCTACGAGCAGTACTTC. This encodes CASKGGGATYEQYF.

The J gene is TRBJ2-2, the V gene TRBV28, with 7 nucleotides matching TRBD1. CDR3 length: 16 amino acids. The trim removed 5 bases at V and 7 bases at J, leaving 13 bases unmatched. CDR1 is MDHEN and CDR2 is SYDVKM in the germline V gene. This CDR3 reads CASSPGVGQAHGELFF. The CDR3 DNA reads TGTGCCAGCAGTCCAGGTGTAGGACAGGCCCACGGGGAGCTGTTTTTT. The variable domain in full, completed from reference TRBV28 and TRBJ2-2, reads DVKVTQSSRYLVKRTGEKVFLECVQDMDHENMFWYRQDPGLGLRLIYFSYDVKMKEKGDIPEGYSVSREKKERFSLILESASTNQTSMYLCASSPGVGQAHGELFFGEGSRLTVL.

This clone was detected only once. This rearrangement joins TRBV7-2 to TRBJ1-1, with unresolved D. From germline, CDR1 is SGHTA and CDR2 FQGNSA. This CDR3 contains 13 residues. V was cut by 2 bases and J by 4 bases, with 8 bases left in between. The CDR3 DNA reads TGTGCCAGCAGCTTATTCGGGAGCACTGAAGCTTTCTTT. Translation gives CASSLFGSTEAFF.